This T cell receptor beta chain appears in the sequencing data of a study of blood T cells in healthy people across ages. In the study overall: Per every two T cells, about one barcoded beta molecule was captured by template switching.

A word on this clonotype: Its antigen is undetermined.

A second PCR of about 6 to 12 cycles used a sample-barcoded 5' primer and a J-beta primer mix. A template-switch adaptor that had 12 random nucleotides put a tag on each cDNA molecule. TCRdb re-called the 5' RACE reads through MiXCR, storing one row per CDR3 protein. Of approximately 940,000 distinct CDR3 sequences listed, about 48% were seen once; the top ten hold over 10%. The CDR3 has 14 amino acids. In germline, CDR1 is DFQATT, CDR2 SNEGSKA (reference sequence). General study findings and limits: Investigators viewed diversity estimates from one million T cells as underestimates, the study reported.

It was approximately 10 milliliters of peripheral blood that were drawn from each donor. The genes are TRBV20-1 and TRBJ2-7; 7 nucleotides line up with TRBD2. The J call is uncertain, as TRBJ2-5 better fits the DNA end. Sequencing was carried out using blood. The TCR was taken from a man aged 30 to 45 in good health. CDR3 sequence: CSARGLPSQETQYF. The CDR3 nucleotides read TGCAGTGCTCGGGGACTACCCTCTCAAGAGACCCAGTACTTC.